The T cell receptor (beta chain) described here comes from a study of T cell responses to AZD1222 COVID-19 vaccine (dated by TCRdb to the early 2020s). The study in broad terms: Because spike-specific TCR depth and breadth did not differ between the two schedules, AZD1222 recipients who got a second dose at roughly 4 weeks were pooled with those who got a second dose at roughly 12 weeks. A total of around 240 trial participants underwent TCR sequencing, of whom 207 received two doses of AZD1222 and roughly 25 received two doses of the MenACWY control vaccine. Trial participants were enrolled into age subgroups of 18-55, 56-69 and 70-plus years, which contained approximately 150, 28 and 58 TCR-sequenced participants, respectively. Overall study outcomes, separate from this receptor: Because no day 14 peak-response samples were available, the repertoires could be characterized only after the peak T cell response. Reportedly, close to half of the unique spike-specific TCRs recognized epitopes lying outside the regions that are mutated in the B.1.351 and B.1.1.7 variants. The whole spike protein was spanned by vaccine-associated CD4 TCRs, and dominant responses were seen in regions 160-218 and 743-854. In the small 56-69-year group, the increase in depth fell short of significance, most likely because of low power. Participants were mostly white British, with more females than males. The authors suggested clonal diversity may have been underestimated. Conclusions about previously exposed vaccinees are limited, since just six AZD1222 recipients were seropositive for SARS-CoV-2 at baseline. After two AZD1222 doses, spike-specific TCR breadth and depth were significantly higher than at day 0 and than in MenACWY recipients.

The CDR3 measures 17 amino acids from cysteine to phenylalanine. Only CDR3 DNA remains: 51 bases, in frame from the first base. What the time point label conveys for this sample: baseline before first vaccination. Vaccinee samples were obtained from the UK trials COV001 and COV002, which included a single-blind randomized controlled phase 2/3 trial of AZD1222 (ChAdOx1 nCoV-19) in healthy adults. For TCRbeta chain sequencing, PBMC samples from trial participants were taken at day 0 and at day 28 after the second dose. The CDR3 regions of human TCRbeta chains were analyzed by immunosequencing. Turning to the authors' computational methods: Repertoire TCRs were matched against a reference library of SARS-CoV-2-specific TCRs generated with the MIRA antigen-specificity platform. Breadth was defined as the fraction of unique TCRs that were SARS-CoV-2-associated. Depth was defined as the fraction of total T cells that were SARS-CoV-2-associated. Using the MIRA data, every spike-specific TCR was mapped to the spike region that the TCR reacted to and assigned to either a CD4 or a CD8 class. Log10-transformed breadth and depth values were compared by one-way ANOVA with Sidak's multiple comparisons tests. TCRdb retrieved this table from immuneACCESS and kept in-frame rearrangements only. Not all clones are present; in checked studies, unresolved V genes account for under half, and no reason is known for the remainder. V, J and clone size were drawn from that table, and D and trimming were deduced from the DNA. This sample lists over 100,000 clones; roughly 88% were detected once. Jointly, the top ten make up over 3% of the sample.

About this clone itself: No cognate antigen has been identified for it. One base away there is no much larger clone; base qualities are not given.

The receptor's source is an adult in good health. The V gene is TRBV21-1 and the J gene is TRBJ1-1. TRBV21-1 is reported as a pseudogene. The specimen comprised peripheral blood, sampled on day 0 of AZD1222 vaccination. Here is the DNA: TGTGCCAGCAGCAAAGGGGAGGGGCGGAGGTGGGGCACTGAAGCTTTCTTT. It codes for CASSKGEGRRWGTEAFF.